The clone carrying this T cell receptor beta chain was seen ten or more times. Its antigen is unidentified. Combining a sample-barcoded 5' primer with a J-beta primer mix, a second PCR ran for roughly 7 to 12 cycles. A single record per CDR3 protein comes from TCRdb applying MiXCR to the 5' RACE reads. The table has about 640,000 distinct CDR3 sequences, approximately 30% seen once. This sample is part of a study of blood T cells in healthy people across ages. For the study at large: Capture via template switching afforded approximately one barcoded beta molecule per two T cells. Whole-study findings and limits: Correlation between TCR beta diversity and naive T cell percentage was strong. A roughly linear age-dependent decrease characterized TCR beta diversity per million T cells. PBMC samples, being unsorted, prevented any conclusive comparison of naive and antigen-experienced cells.

The CDR3 contains 15 residues. Germline V gene sequence: CDR1 MNHEY, CDR2 SMNVEV (reference sequence). With 6 bases clipped from V and 4 bases from J, the junction kept 8 bases outside the gene matches. The chain combines TRBV27 with TRBJ1-5; 8 bases agree with TRBD1. This TCR came from a woman of 80 years or more in good health. Material: blood. The CDR3 DNA reads as TGTGCCAGCAGCGCTATCAGGGGGCTGAATCAGCCCCAGCATTTT. Its protein is CASSAIRGLNQPQHF.